This note documents a single T cell receptor (beta chain) sequence. Its antigen is as yet unknown. This sample was taken from a study of CD8+CD57+ T cells in acquired aplastic anemia. Germline trimming cut 2 bases from V and 4 bases from J; bases unmatched to any gene: 1. CDR1 and CDR2 from the germline V gene are DFQATT and SNEGSKA (reference sequence). The CDR3 has 13 amino acids. Genomic DNA templated the TCR beta VDJ and CDR3 profiling. TCRdb re-called the reads through MiXCR, storing one row per CDR3 protein. The profile covers roughly 500,000 distinct CDR3 sequences, with approximately 33% appearing a single time and roughly 0.8% taken by the ten largest. The authors sequenced patients whose flow cytometry had shown CD8+CD57+ cell expansion. Each of the patients presented with severe acquired aplastic anemia. Points from the study as a whole: No significant patient-versus-control difference appeared in CD8+ Simpson's diversity.

Sequencing was performed on sorted CD4+, CD8+, or CD8+CD57+ T cells (not recorded which) from PBMCs. This clonotype was sampled from a human donor with aplastic anemia. The rearrangement links TRBV20-1 to TRBJ2-7; 11 bases line up with TRBD1. The DNA of the CDR3 is TGCAGTGCTAGACGGGACAGGGGGTACGAGCAGTACTTC. Protein product: CSARRDRGYEQYF.